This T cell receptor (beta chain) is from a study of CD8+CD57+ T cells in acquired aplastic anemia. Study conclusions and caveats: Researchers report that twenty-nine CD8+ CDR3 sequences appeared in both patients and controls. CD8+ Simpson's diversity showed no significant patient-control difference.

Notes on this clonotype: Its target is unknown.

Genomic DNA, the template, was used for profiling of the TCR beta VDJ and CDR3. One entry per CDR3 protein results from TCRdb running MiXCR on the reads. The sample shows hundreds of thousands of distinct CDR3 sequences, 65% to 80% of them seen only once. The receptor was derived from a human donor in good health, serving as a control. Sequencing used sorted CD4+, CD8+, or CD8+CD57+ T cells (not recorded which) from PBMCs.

The CDR3 sequence is CASSELGGLGNTEAFF. CDR3 nucleotides: TGTGCCAGCAGTGAATTGGGGGGGCTGGGGAACACTGAAGCTTTCTTT. This chain links TRBV25-1 with TRBJ1-1; TRBD1 might be the D (6 bases). Trimming removed 1 base at V and 1 base at J, with 13 bases between. Germline V gene sequence: CDR1 MGHDK, CDR2 SYGVNS. CDR3 size: 16 residues.